One and the same sample provided the 5 T cell receptor beta chains below, sequenced in a study of cytomegalovirus exposure and HLA in healthy donors. Amplification used 60 Vbeta primers and 13 Jbeta primers. Here immunoSEQ multiplex PCR was the method, and the copy in TCRdb shows in-frame clones only, minus some. The sample shows about 86,000 clones, 70% to 85% of them seen only once. Sequenced: PBMCs. The origin of the receptors is a man between 60 and 75 years old in good health and CMV-seronegative.

This clone appeared once. This chain connects TRBV7-9 to TRBJ1-2; D is possibly TRBD1 (5 bases). Trimming cost V 0 bases and J 0 bases, with 8 bases left between them. Germline-derived CDR1 and CDR2 are SEHNR and FQNEAQ (reference sequence). This CDR3 contains 15 residues. The CDR3 sequence: CASSLAQGTNYGYTF. The CDR3 region has the DNA TGTGCCAGCAGCTTAGCGCAGGGCACTAACTATGGCTACACCTTC.

This chain uses TRBV5-1 with TRBJ2-3, with D unclear. CDR1 is SGHRS, CDR2 YFSETQ, per germline. Trimming removed 0 bases at V and 0 bases at J, with 11 bases between. The CDR3 is 16 residues long. The CDR3 DNA sequence: TGCGCCAGCAGCTTGGGAGGTCCGACTAGCACAGATACGCAGTATTTT. It translates to CASSLGGPTSTDTQYF.

V is TRBV28 and J is TRBJ2-7; D remains unclear. Trimming shortened V by 8 bases and J by 3 bases, and 11 bases separated the two germline ends. Germline-derived CDR1 and CDR2 are MDHEN and SYDVKM. This CDR3 spans 12 amino acids. The chain's CDR3 is CASAYYGYEQYF. CDR3 nucleotide sequence: TGTGCCAGCGCCTACTATGGCTACGAGCAGTACTTC.

This clone was seen only a few times. The V gene is TRBV2, the J gene TRBJ1-6; perhaps TRBD1 as D (5 bases). Between the trimmed V and J ends, which lost 2 bases and 7 bases, there was a span of 15 bases. CDR1 is SNHLY, CDR2 FYNNEI, per germline. CDR3 length: 16 residues. The CDR3 bases are TGTGCCAGCAGTGAACAGGGCGTGTCCGGGAATTCACCCCTCCACTTT. The encoded protein is CASSEQGVSGNSPLHF.

The rearrangement links TRBV6-4 to TRBJ2-3, with 13 bases matching TRBD2. Germline values: CDR1 MRHNA, CDR2 SNTAGT. With 5 bases clipped from V and 4 bases from J, the junction kept 6 bases outside the gene matches. CDR3 length: 16 residues. CDR3 coding DNA: TGTGCCAGCAGTACTAGCGGGGGGGCCTCGGCAGATACGCAGTATTTT. It encodes CASSTSGGASADTQYF.